This T cell receptor (beta chain) was sequenced for a study of immune evolution from preneoplasia to lung adenocarcinoma. Study observations and caveats: Clonality was highest in normal lung, lower in later-stage lesions apparently. Top clone share appeared to fall from AAH through AIS, MIA, adenocarcinoma.

Resections took place in Japan or China from about 2013 to 2017. Histologic diagnosis was independently verified by two lung pathologists. This clone has just one count. What it binds is unknown. Germline V CDR1 and CDR2: SGHVS, FQNEAQ. V was pared by 1 base and J by 2 bases, with 10 bases of the junction left unmatched. The CDR3 extends over 18 amino acids. The method was immunoSEQ multiplex PCR; TCRdb's version includes in-frame clones alone and lacks a portion of them. The data show 7,700 or so clones, about 84% seen once. The receptor was derived from an older person with lung adenocarcinoma. This chain joins TRBV7-8 and TRBJ2-5; 10 bases match TRBD2. The sequenced material came from FFPE adjacent normal lung tissue. In DNA, the CDR3 is TGTGCCAGCAGCTTAGGGTCATCTAGCGGGGGACTACAAGAGACCCAGTACTTC. Encoded protein: CASSLGSSSGGLQETQYF.